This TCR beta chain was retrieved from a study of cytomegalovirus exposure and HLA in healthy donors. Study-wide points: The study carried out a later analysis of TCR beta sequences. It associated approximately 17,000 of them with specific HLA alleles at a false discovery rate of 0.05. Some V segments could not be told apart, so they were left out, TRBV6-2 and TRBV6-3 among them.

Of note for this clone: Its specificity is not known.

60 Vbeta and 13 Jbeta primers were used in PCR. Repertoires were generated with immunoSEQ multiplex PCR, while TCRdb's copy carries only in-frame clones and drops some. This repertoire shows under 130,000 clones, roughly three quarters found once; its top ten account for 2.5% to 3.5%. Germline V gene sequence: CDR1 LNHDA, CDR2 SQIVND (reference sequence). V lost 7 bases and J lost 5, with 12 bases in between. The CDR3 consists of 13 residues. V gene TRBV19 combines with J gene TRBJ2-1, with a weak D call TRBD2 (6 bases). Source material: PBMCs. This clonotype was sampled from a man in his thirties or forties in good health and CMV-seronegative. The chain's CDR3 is CASTTLANNEQFF. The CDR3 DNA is TGTGCCAGTACTACCCTAGCGAACAATGAGCAGTTCTTC.